This T cell receptor beta chain was recorded in a study of shared clonotypes between healthy human individuals. Under the authors' procedure: ImmunoSEQ sequences covered only the junction and lacked quality scores; filtering therefore differed. Clones were read by immunoSEQ multiplex PCR, and TCRdb kept only the in-frame ones, dropping some. D and trimming come from the DNA, and the V and J calls and clone size come from that table. The sample consists of approximately 2,200,000 clones, approximately 94% of them appearing once. As defined, naive CD8 cells were CD45RO-negative and positively selected for CCR7, with terminally differentiated effector memory CD45RA+ cells excluded. The sequence was obtained from a man between 18 and 29 years old in good health. Some clones in this sample may be carry-over from other donors' samples. Sequenced: naive CD8+ T cells from PBMCs.

The CDR3 sequence is CASRLAGGGPNTGELFF. The CDR3 nucleotides are TGTGCCAGCCGACTAGCGGGAGGAGGGCCGAACACCGGGGAGCTGTTTTTT. V is TRBV2 and J is TRBJ2-2; 13 bases align to TRBD2. Germline lookup yields CDR1 SNHLY and CDR2 FYNNEI. V lost 8 bases and J lost 0; bases outside the gene matches: 6. CDR3 length: 17 residues.